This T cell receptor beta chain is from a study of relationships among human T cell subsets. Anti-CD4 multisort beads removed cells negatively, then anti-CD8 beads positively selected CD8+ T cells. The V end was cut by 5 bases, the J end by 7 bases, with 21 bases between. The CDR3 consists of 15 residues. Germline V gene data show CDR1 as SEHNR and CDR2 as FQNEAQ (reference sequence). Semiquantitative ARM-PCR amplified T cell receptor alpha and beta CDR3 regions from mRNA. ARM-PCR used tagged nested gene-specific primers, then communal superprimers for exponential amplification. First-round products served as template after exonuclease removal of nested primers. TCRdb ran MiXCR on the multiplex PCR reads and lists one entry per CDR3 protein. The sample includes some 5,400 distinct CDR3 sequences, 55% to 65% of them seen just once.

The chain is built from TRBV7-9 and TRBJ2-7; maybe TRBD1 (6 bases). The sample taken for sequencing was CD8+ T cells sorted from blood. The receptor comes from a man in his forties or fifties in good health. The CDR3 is CASSPMGANTREQYF. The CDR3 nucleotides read TGTGCCAGCAGCCCCATGGGGGCAAATACACGGGAGCAGTACTTC.